A single sample gave rise to the 21 T cell receptor beta chains below, sequenced in a study of T cell responses to AZD1222 COVID-19 vaccine. Sequencing was performed with immunoSEQ multiplex PCR; in TCRdb, only in-frame clones are kept and a portion is missing. This sample yields tens of thousands of clones, of which approximately 89% are seen a single time; 2% to 2.5% belongs to the top ten. Here the sequenced sample was peripheral blood, taken on day 0 of AZD1222 vaccination. These TCRs come from an adult in good health.

The chain employs TRBV25-1 and TRBJ1-4, with 7 bases fitting TRBD1. This CDR3 is built from 17 residues. Trimming took 3 bases from V and 4 from J; bases not matched to a gene: 11. The germline gives CDR1 MGHDK, CDR2 SYGVNS. The CDR3 protein is CASSDGLGGGVNEKLFF. DNA for the CDR3: TGTGCCAGCAGTGACGGGTTAGGAGGGGGCGTTAATGAAAAACTGTTTTTT.

The chain employs TRBV2 and TRBJ1-2, with no clear D. V shed 6 bases and J shed 2 bases, with 10 bases lying between them. The CDR3 is made up of 13 amino acids. Germline values: CDR1 SNHLY, CDR2 FYNNEI. CDR3 amino acids: CASSRAANYGYTF. Written as DNA, the CDR3 is TGTGCCAGCAGCCGGGCGGCAAACTATGGCTACACCTTC.

The CDR3 nucleotides are TGTGCCAGCAGCCCCGGAGGGACGGATAGCAATCAGCCCCAGCATTTT. This gives the protein CASSPGGTDSNQPQHF. The chain has TRBV7-9 and TRBJ1-5; possible D gene TRBD1, 5 bases. From germline, CDR1 is SEHNR and CDR2 FQNEAQ (reference sequence). There are 16 residues in the CDR3. The V and J ends lost 5 bases and 0 bases respectively, with 14 bases between them.

The chain joins TRBV7-9 to TRBJ2-1, with 7 bases aligning to TRBD1. Losses at the gene ends were 5 bases for V and 6 bases for J; bases not matched to a gene: 13. CDR3 length equals 16 residues. Germline CDR1 SEHNR, CDR2 FQNEAQ (reference sequence). The chain's CDR3 is CASSLGDRKIVNEQFF. As DNA, the CDR3 is TGTGCCAGCAGCCTCGGGGACAGAAAGATCGTCAATGAGCAGTTCTTC.

V gene TRBV21-1 combines with J gene TRBJ2-7. TRBV21-1 is marked as a pseudogene. This CDR3 is built from 17 residues. The chain's CDR3 is CASSHCSHKWFPYEQYF. The DNA for the CDR3 is TGTGCCAGCAGCCACTGCAGCCACAAATGGTTCCCCTACGAGCAGTACTTC.

The CDR3 here is CSGRGQPNTEAFF. CDR3 DNA: TGCAGCGGCAGGGGACAGCCGAACACTGAAGCTTTCTTT. The chain recombines TRBV29-1 with TRBJ1-1, with TRBD1 identical over 7 bases. The CDR3 loop spans 13 amino acids. The V gene's germline CDR1 is SQVTM and CDR2 ANQGSEA. V dropped 7 bases and J dropped 1; count of bases not matched to a gene: 6.

This chain joins TRBV7-2 and TRBJ2-7, with 8 nucleotides matching TRBD2. This CDR3 is built from 16 residues. CDR1 and CDR2 (germline): SGHTA, FQGNSA. With 3 bases clipped from V and 2 bases from J, the junction kept 9 bases outside the gene matches. DNA for the CDR3: TGTGCCAGCAGCTTGGCCCGAGCGGGAGAGCCCTACGAGCAGTACTTC. As protein: CASSLARAGEPYEQYF.

V is TRBV27 and J is TRBJ1-1; D may be TRBD1 (6 bases). The CDR3 runs to 15 residues. CDR1 MNHEY and CDR2 SMNVEV come from the germline V gene (reference sequence). V shed 6 bases and J shed 5 bases, with 19 bases lying between them. The CDR3 DNA follows: TGTGCCAGCAGAACTCTGGGGGCCTCGGAAACTGAAGCTTTCTTT. This encodes CASRTLGASETEAFF.

This clone was counted only a few times. The V call is TRBV11-3, the J call TRBJ1-1; TRBD1 agrees at 7 bases. This CDR3 region has 14 residues. The V gene end was trimmed by 5 bases and the J gene end by 0 bases; junction bases not matched to a gene: 3. Germline CDR1 and CDR2: SGHNT and YENEEA. This CDR3 reads CASSKGQVNTEAFF. CDR3 nucleotide sequence: TGTGCCAGCAGCAAAGGACAGGTGAACACTGAAGCTTTCTTT.

V and J are TRBV7-2 and TRBJ2-1, with 7 positions matching TRBD1. Germline V gene data show CDR1 as SGHTA and CDR2 as FQGNSA. The junction had 9 bases not matched to a gene; V was cut back by 1 base and J by 9 bases. The CDR3 loop spans 15 amino acids. CDR3 protein: CASSLVSREGAEQFF. The CDR3 bases are TGTGCCAGCAGCTTAGTGTCCAGAGAGGGGGCTGAGCAGTTCTTC.

The chain uses TRBV27 and TRBJ2-3; TRBD2 matches 10 bases. J gave up 0 bases and V 4 bases, and 7 bases lay outside the gene matches. This CDR3 has 17 amino acids. Per the germline V gene, CDR1 is MNHEY and CDR2 is SMNVEV (reference sequence). CDR3 DNA sequence: TGTGCCAGCAGTTCCGGACTAGCGGCGGCTAGCACAGATACGCAGTATTTT. Translated: CASSSGLAAASTDTQYF.

This chain connects TRBV5-1 to TRBJ2-2; 8 bases fit TRBD2. CDR1 and CDR2 from the germline V gene are SGHRS and YFSETQ. The CDR3 is 15 amino acids. V shed 3 bases, J shed 4 bases, and the junction held 5 bases outside the gene matches. CDR3 residues: CASSSGGLGTGELFF. The CDR3, as DNA: TGCGCCAGCAGCTCGGGGGGGCTGGGCACCGGGGAGCTGTTTTTT. The full variable domain, rest sourced from reference TRBV5-1 and TRBJ2-2, is KAGVTQTPRYLIKTRGQQVTLSCSPISGHRSVSWYQQTPGQGLQFLFEYFSETQRNKGNFPGRFSGRQFSNSRSEMNVSTLELGDSALYLCASSSGGLGTGELFFGEGSRLTVL.

This chain joins TRBV7-8 and TRBJ1-1, with D perhaps TRBD1 (5 bases). With 5 bases removed from V and 4 bases from J, the gap between germline ends came to 23 bases. The CDR3 has 17 residues. Germline assignment: CDR1 SGHVS and CDR2 FQNEAQ. The CDR3 region is CASSPLGVPSGGTEAFF. The CDR3 DNA sequence: TGTGCCAGCAGCCCCCTGGGGGTCCCCAGCGGCGGCACTGAAGCTTTCTTT.

The V gene is TRBV5-1, the J gene TRBJ2-3; 10 bases fit TRBD2. V lost 0 bases and J lost 2; bases outside the gene matches: 3. This CDR3 has 16 residues. Germline assignment: CDR1 SGHRS and CDR2 YFSETQ. CDR3 coding DNA: TGCGCCAGCAGCTTGGAACTAGCGGGGCCCACAGATACGCAGTATTTT. It encodes CASSLELAGPTDTQYF.

DNA of the CDR3: TGTGCCAGCAGCGCGGCGGGGGGCACAGATACGCAGTATTTT. It codes for CASSAAGGTDTQYF. The V and J genes are TRBV7-2 and TRBJ2-3, with TRBD2 identical over 7 bases. CDR1 SGHTA and CDR2 FQGNSA come from the germline V gene. Trimming at V came to 5 bases and at J to 1 base, leaving 3 bases not matched to a gene. The CDR3 has 14 amino acids. Drawing the rest from reference TRBV7-2 and TRBJ2-3, the complete variable domain is GAGVSQSPSNKVTEKGKDVELRCDPISGHTALYWYRQSLGQGLEFLIYFQGNSAPDKSGLPSDRFSAERTGGSVSTLTIQRTQQEDSAVYLCASSAAGGTDTQYFGPGTRLTVL.

The rearrangement links TRBV10-2 to TRBJ2-2, with 10 bases aligning to TRBD2. This CDR3 has 14 amino acids. Germline V gives CDR1 WSHSY, CDR2 SAAADI. With 7 bases clipped from V and 5 bases from J, the junction kept 4 bases outside the gene matches. The CDR3 DNA sequence: TGCGCCAGCATGGTAGCGGGAGGAACCGGGGAGCTGTTTTTT. Its protein is CASMVAGGTGELFF.

V gene TRBV3-1 (or the pseudogene TRBV3-2) combines with J gene TRBJ1-1, with TRBD1 matching 9 bases. This CDR3 comprises 16 residues. CDR1 and CDR2 (germline): LGHDT, YNNKEL (reference sequence). With V trimmed by 4 bases and J by 6 bases, 12 bases remained unmatched. The CDR3 loop reads CASSRTGALSTPEAFF. Here the CDR3 DNA reads TGTGCCAGCAGCCGGACAGGGGCCCTCTCAACGCCTGAAGCTTTCTTT.

The V gene is TRBV5-1, the J gene TRBJ2-1; perhaps D is TRBD1 or TRBD2 (5 bases each). V dropped 3 bases and J dropped 7 bases, with 14 bases sitting between them. The CDR3 totals 14 residues. Germline lookup yields CDR1 SGHRS and CDR2 YFSETQ. The CDR3 coding sequence is TGCGCCAGCAGCTCTGGGGGTATGGAAAATGAGCAGTTCTTC. Protein product: CASSSGGMENEQFF.

This sequence joins TRBV7-9 and TRBJ2-1; tentatively, D is TRBD2 (6 bases). The CDR3 spans 13 residues. CDR1 SEHNR and CDR2 FQNEAQ come from the germline V gene (reference sequence). V dropped 5 bases and J dropped 4 bases, with 9 bases sitting between them. Here the CDR3 reads CASSPREYNEQFF. For the CDR3, the DNA is TGTGCCAGCAGCCCTCGGGAGTACAATGAGCAGTTCTTC.

The chain has TRBV6-1 and TRBJ1-3; D is uncertain. Germline V gene data show CDR1 as MNHNS and CDR2 as SASEGT. The length of the CDR3 is 14 residues. V lost 3 bases and J lost 4, with 10 bases in between. CDR3 in DNA: TGTGCCAGCAGTGAGCCGGGAGCCGGAAACACCATATATTTT. Protein: CASSEPGAGNTIYF.

The chain links TRBV7-2 to TRBJ1-5; D not certain. This CDR3 comprises 14 residues. Germline V gene data show CDR1 as SGHTA and CDR2 as FQGNSA. V lost 5 bases to trimming and J lost 7 bases, with 15 bases between them. The CDR3 loop reads CASSLYSKGQPQHF. The CDR3, as DNA: TGTGCCAGCAGCCTATACAGTAAAGGCCAGCCCCAGCATTTT.